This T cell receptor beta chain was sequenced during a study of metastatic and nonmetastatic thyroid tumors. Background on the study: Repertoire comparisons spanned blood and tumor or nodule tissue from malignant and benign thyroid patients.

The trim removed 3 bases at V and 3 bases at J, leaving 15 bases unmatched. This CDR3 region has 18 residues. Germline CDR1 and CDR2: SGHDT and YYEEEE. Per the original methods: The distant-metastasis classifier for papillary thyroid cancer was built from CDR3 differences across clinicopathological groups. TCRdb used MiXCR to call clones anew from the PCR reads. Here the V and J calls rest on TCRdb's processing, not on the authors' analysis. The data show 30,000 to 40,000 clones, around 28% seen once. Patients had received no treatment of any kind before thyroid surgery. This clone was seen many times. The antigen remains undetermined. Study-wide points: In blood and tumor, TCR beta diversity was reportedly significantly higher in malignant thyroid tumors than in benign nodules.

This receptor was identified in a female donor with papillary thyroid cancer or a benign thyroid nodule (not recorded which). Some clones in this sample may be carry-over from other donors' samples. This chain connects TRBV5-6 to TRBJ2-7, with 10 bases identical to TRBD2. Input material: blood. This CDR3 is CASSSSASGGKLGYEQYF. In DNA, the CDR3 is TGTGCCAGCAGCTCTAGCGCTAGCGGGGGAAAATTGGGCTACGAGCAGTACTTC.